This TCR beta chain is drawn from a study of cytomegalovirus exposure and HLA in healthy donors. Here immunoSEQ multiplex PCR was the method, and the copy in TCRdb shows in-frame clones only, minus some. The sample includes some 110,000 clones, approximately 85% of them seen just once. Whole-study results and caveats: Associated with cytomegalovirus, according to the listing, were around 160 TCR beta chains. Most observed TCR sequences were rare, whereas some public TCRs were detected in many donors.

The approximately 130-subject validation cohort, separate from the roughly 700-subject first cohort, included the donors. This CDR3 is 11 amino acids long. Germline loops: CDR1 DFQATT, CDR2 SNEGSKA (reference sequence). With 3 bases removed from V and 1 base from J, the gap between germline ends came to 3 bases. As to this clone: The antigen remains unidentified.

The receptor comes from a man between 18 and 29 years old in good health and CMV-seronegative. The sequencing input was PBMCs. This chain connects TRBV20-1 to TRBJ1-1; D is uncertain. The CDR3 sequence: CSASQNTEAFF. The CDR3, as DNA: TGCAGTGCTAGCCAGAACACTGAAGCTTTCTTT.